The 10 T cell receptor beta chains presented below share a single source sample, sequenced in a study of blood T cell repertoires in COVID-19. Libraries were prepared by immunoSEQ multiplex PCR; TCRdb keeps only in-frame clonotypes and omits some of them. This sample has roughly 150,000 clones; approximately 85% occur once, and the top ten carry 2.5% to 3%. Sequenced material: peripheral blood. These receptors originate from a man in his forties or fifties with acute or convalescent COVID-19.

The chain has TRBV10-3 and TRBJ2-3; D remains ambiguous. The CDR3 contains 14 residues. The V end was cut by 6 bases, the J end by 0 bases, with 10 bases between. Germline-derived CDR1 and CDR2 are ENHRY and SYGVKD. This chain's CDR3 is CAIRATLSTDTQYF. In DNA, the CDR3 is TGTGCCATCAGAGCAACTCTGAGCACAGATACGCAGTATTTT.

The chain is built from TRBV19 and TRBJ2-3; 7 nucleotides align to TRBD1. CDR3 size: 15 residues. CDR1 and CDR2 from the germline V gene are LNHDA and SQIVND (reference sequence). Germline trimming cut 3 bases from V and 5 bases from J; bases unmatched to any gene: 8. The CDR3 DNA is TGTGCCAGTAGTATCGGGACAGCAGGACAAGATACGCAGTATTTT. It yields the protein CASSIGTAGQDTQYF. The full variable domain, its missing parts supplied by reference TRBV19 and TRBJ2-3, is DGGITQSPKYLFRKEGQNVTLSCEQNLNHDAMYWYRQDPGQGLRLIYYSQIVNDFQKGDIAEGYSVSREKKESFPLTVTSAQKNPTAFYLCASSIGTAGQDTQYFGPGTRLTVL.

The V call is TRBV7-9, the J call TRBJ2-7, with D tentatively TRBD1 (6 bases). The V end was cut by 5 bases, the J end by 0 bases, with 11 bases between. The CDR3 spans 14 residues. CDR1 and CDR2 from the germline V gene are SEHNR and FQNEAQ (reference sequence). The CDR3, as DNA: TGTGCCAGCAGCCTAGGACAGTCCTCCTACGAGCAGTACTTC. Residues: CASSLGQSSYEQYF. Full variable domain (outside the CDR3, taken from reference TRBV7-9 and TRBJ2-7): DTGVSQNPRHKITKRGQNVTFRCDPISEHNRLYWYRQTLGQGPEFLTYFQNEAQLEKSRLLSDRFSAERPKGSFSTLEIQRTEQGDSAMYLCASSLGQSSYEQYFGPGTRLTVT.

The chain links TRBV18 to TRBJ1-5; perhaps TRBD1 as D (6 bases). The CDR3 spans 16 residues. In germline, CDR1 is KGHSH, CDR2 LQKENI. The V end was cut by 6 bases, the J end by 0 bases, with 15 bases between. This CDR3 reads CASSPGTPYSNQPQHF. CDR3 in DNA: TGTGCCAGCTCGCCTGGGACACCGTATAGCAATCAGCCCCAGCATTTT.

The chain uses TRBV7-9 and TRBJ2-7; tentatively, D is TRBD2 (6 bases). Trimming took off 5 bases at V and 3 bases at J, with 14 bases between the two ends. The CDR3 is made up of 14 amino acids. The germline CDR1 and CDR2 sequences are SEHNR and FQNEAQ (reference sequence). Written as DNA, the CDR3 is TGTGCCAGCAGCCCGGGGGACCTACACTACGAGCAGTACTTC. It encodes CASSPGDLHYEQYF.

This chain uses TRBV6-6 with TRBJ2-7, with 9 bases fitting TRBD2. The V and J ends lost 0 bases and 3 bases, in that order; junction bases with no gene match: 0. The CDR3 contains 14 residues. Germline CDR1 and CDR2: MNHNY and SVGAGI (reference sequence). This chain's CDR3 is CASSYSSGSYEQYF. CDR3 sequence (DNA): TGTGCCAGCAGTTACTCTAGCGGGAGCTACGAGCAGTACTTC.

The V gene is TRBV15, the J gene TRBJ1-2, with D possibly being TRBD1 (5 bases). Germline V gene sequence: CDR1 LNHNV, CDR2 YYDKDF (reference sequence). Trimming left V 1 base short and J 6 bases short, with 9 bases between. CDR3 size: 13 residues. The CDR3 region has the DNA TGTGCCACCAGCAGAGCCAGGGTGGATGGCTACACCTTC. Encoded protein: CATSRARVDGYTF.

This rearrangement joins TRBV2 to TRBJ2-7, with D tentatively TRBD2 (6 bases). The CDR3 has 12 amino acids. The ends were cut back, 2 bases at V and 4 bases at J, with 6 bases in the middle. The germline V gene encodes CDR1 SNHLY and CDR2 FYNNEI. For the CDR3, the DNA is TGTGCCAGCAGTGAACTAGCGTACGAGCAGTACTTC. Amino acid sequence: CASSELAYEQYF.

CDR3 residues: CASSSAQGQGTYEQYF. The DNA of the CDR3 is TGTGCCAGCAGCTCTGCACAGGGGCAAGGAACCTACGAGCAGTACTTC. This rearrangement joins TRBV11-2 to TRBJ2-7, with 7 bases matching TRBD1. Germline loops: CDR1 SGHAT, CDR2 FQNNGV. The CDR3 extends over 16 amino acids. The V and J ends lost 4 bases and 2 bases, in that order; junction bases with no gene match: 11.

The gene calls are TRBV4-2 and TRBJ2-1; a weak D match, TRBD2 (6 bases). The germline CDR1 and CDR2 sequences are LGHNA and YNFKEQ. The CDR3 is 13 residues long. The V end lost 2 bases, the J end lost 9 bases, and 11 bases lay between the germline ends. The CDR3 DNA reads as TGTGCCAGCAGCCAACGGGTCGGGGGTGAGCAGTTCTTC. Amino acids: CASSQRVGGEQFF.